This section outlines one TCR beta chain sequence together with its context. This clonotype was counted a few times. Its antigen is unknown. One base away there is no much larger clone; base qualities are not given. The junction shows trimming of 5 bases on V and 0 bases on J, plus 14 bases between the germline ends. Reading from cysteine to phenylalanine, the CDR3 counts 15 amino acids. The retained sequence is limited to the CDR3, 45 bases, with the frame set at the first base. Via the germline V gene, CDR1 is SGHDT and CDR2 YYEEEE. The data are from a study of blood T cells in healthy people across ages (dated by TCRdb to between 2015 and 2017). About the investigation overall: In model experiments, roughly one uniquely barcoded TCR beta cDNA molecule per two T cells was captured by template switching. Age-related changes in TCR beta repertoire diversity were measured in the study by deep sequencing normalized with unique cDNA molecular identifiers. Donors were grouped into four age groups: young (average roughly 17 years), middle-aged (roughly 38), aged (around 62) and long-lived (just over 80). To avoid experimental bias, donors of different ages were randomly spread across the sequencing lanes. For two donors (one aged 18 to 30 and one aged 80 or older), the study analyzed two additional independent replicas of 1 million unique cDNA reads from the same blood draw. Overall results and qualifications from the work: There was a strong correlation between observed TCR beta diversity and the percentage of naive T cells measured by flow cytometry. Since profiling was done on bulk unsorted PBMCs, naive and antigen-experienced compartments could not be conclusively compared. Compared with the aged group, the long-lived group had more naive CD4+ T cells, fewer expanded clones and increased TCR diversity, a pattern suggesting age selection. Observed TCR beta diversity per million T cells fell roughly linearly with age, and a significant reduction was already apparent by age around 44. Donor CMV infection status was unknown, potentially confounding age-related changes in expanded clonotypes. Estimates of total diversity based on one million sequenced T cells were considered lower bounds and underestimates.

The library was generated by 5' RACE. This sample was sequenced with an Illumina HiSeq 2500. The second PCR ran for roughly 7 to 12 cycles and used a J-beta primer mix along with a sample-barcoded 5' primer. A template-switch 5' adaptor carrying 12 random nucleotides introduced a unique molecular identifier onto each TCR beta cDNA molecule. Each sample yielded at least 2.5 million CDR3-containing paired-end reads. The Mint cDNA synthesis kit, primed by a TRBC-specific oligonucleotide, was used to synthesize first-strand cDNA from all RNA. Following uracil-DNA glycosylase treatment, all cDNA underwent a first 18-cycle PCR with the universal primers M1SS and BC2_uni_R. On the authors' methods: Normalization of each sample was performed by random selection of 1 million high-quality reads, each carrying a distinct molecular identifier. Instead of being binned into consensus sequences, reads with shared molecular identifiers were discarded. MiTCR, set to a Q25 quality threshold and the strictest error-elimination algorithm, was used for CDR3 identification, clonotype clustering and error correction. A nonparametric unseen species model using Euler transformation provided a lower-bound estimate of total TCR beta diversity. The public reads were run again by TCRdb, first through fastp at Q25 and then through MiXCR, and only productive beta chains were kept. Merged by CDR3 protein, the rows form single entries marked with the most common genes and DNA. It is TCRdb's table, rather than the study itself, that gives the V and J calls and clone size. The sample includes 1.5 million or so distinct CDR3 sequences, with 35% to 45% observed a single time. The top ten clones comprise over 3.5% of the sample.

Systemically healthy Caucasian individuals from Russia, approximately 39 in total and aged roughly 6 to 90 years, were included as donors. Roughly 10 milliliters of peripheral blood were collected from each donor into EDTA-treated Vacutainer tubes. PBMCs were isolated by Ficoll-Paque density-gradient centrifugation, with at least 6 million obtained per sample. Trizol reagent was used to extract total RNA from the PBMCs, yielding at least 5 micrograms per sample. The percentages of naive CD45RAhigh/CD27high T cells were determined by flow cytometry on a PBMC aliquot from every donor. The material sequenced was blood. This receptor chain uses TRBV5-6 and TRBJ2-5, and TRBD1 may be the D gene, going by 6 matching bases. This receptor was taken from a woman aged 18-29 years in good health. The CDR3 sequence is CASRAWTDYQETQYF. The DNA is TGTGCCAGCAGGGCCTGGACAGATTACCAAGAGACCCAGTACTTC.